Listed here are 21 T cell receptor beta chains from one sample, sequenced in a study of Ad26.COV2.S vaccination and SARS-CoV-2 variants. The assay was immunoSEQ multiplex PCR, and TCRdb's table has in-frame clones only and misses some. The sample includes about 390,000 clones, roughly nine tenths of them seen just once. Treatment in this sample: 15 to 20 received Ad26.COV2.S at low or high dose, single or two shots; 5 received placebo; per-sample allocation not given. Collection of the samples took place on day 63 after the first injection of vaccine or placebo. The starting material was peripheral blood, obtained in a trial of Ad26.COV2.S vaccine versus placebo. The receptors here all came from a person between 18 and 65 years old who received the Ad26.COV2.S COVID-19 vaccine or a placebo.

As regards this clone: The sample contains more than one DNA sequence encoding this CDR3. This chain connects TRBV7-9 to TRBJ1-1; 7 bases fit TRBD1. The V and J ends lost 1 base and 0 bases, in that order; junction bases with no gene match: 2. Per germline, CDR1 SEHNR and CDR2 FQNEAQ (reference sequence). This CDR3 has 15 amino acids. DNA for the CDR3: TGTGCCAGCAGCTTAGGAGACAGGGTGAACACTGAAGCTTTCTTT. As protein: CASSLGDRVNTEAFF.

This chain connects TRBV5-1 to TRBJ2-7, with 11 nucleotides matching TRBD1. The CDR3 contains 15 residues. Per germline, CDR1 SGHRS and CDR2 YFSETQ. Unmatched junction bases numbered 5, after V lost 4 bases and J lost 2 bases. The CDR3 loop reads CASSTGTGGPYEQYF. The CDR3 DNA is TGCGCCAGCAGCACAGGGACAGGGGGTCCCTACGAGCAGTACTTC.

In its sample, this clone was seen once. The rearrangement uses TRBV6-2 or TRBV6-3 and TRBJ2-7; tentatively, D is TRBD2 (5 bases). The length of the CDR3 is 16 residues. The germline gives CDR1 MNHEY, CDR2 SVGEGT. Trimming took 2 bases from V and 5 from J, leaving 19 bases between them. The CDR3 region is CASSYRAGRRRDEQYF. Written as DNA, the CDR3 is TGTGCCAGCAGTTACCGTGCAGGAAGGAGGCGCGACGAGCAGTACTTC.

This clone was counted a single time. This sequence joins TRBV6-1 and TRBJ1-2; no firm D call. The V gene's germline CDR1 is MNHNS and CDR2 SASEGT. This CDR3 region has 15 residues. V was shortened by 1 base and J by 2 bases, with 11 bases between the two germline ends. CDR3 sequence reads: CASSEGSTINYGYTF. The CDR3 region has the DNA TGTGCCAGCAGTGAAGGCTCGACAATCAACTATGGCTACACCTTC.

CDR3 region: CASSHVGGEETQYF. The CDR3 DNA follows: TGTGCCAGCAGCCATGTCGGGGGAGAAGAGACCCAGTACTTC. The V call is TRBV3-1 (or the pseudogene TRBV3-2), the J call TRBJ2-5; D might be TRBD2 (6 bases). CDR1 and CDR2 (germline): LGHDT, YNNKEL (reference sequence). The CDR3 sequence is 14 residues long. Trimming removed 3 bases at V and 3 bases at J, with 11 bases between.

The CDR3 sequence: CASSLASSGGAPTDTQYF. DNA for the CDR3: TGTGCCAGCAGCTTAGCGTCGAGCGGGGGGGCTCCGACAGATACGCAGTATTTT. The chain links TRBV7-2 to TRBJ2-3, with 10 nucleotides matching TRBD2. After removal of 0 bases from V and 3 bases from J, the junction contained 9 bases not matched to a gene. Germline CDR1 SGHTA, CDR2 FQGNSA. The CDR3 has 18 residues.

This chain connects TRBV10-2 to TRBJ2-7; no reliable D call. The CDR3 loop spans 17 amino acids. Germline-derived CDR1 and CDR2 are WSHSY and SAAADI. V gave up 2 bases and J gave up 2 bases, with 19 bases separating them. The CDR3 DNA reads as TGCGCCAGCAGTGAGGAGGTCTGGGCGGACGAGACCTACGAGCAGTACTTC. This sequence encodes CASSEEVWADETYEQYF.

The J gene is TRBJ2-1, the V gene TRBV6-5; 7 positions agree with TRBD1. The CDR3 totals 14 residues. Germline CDR1 and CDR2: MNHEY and SVGAGI. V lost 6 bases and J lost 10; bases outside the gene matches: 12. DNA for the CDR3: TGTGCCAGCAGGGTTACAGGGGAAGGCTTGGAGCAGTTCTTC. Encoded protein: CASRVTGEGLEQFF.

This clone was found once. The rearrangement uses TRBV25-1 and TRBJ2-7; 8 positions match TRBD1. J gave up 3 bases and V 2 bases, and 3 bases lay outside the gene matches. Germline V CDR1 and CDR2: MGHDK, SYGVNS. The CDR3 is made up of 14 amino acids. CDR3 loop: CASSEPGGSYEQYF. CDR3 bases: TGTGCCAGCAGTGAACCAGGGGGCAGCTACGAGCAGTACTTC.

This chain connects TRBV5-1 to TRBJ2-3, with 8 nucleotides matching TRBD1. This CDR3 is 15 amino acids long. The germline CDR1 and CDR2 sequences are SGHRS and YFSETQ. With V trimmed by 3 bases and J by 2 bases, 5 bases remained unmatched. CDR3 DNA sequence: TGCGCCAGCAGCTCAGGGGGCCCGATCACAGATACGCAGTATTTT. Encoded protein: CASSSGGPITDTQYF.

The chain links TRBV11-1 to TRBJ2-5; TRBD1 might be the D (6 bases). V lost 4 bases and J 5 bases, leaving 17 bases between the germline ends. The CDR3 runs 15 residues. From germline, CDR1 is SGHAT and CDR2 FQDESV (reference sequence). The DNA for the CDR3 is TGTGCCAGCAGCTCCCCCCAGGGGCTGGGGGAGACCCAGTACTTC. It codes for CASSSPQGLGETQYF.

This chain uses TRBV5-1 with TRBJ2-7; D gene uncertain. Trimming removed 1 base from V and 5 bases from J, with 7 bases in between. Germline CDR1 SGHRS, CDR2 YFSETQ. This CDR3 is 12 amino acids long. CDR3 DNA: TGCGCCAGCAGCTTGCCCGGTGACGAGCAGTACTTC. As protein: CASSLPGDEQYF.

V is TRBV5-8 and J is TRBJ1-1; TRBD1 aligns across 8 bases. CDR3 length equals 14 residues. V dropped 2 bases and J dropped 8; count of bases not matched to a gene: 8. Germline-derived CDR1 and CDR2 are SGHTS and YDEGEE. The CDR3 reads CASSLQGGSDEAFF. CDR3 sequence (DNA): TGTGCCAGCAGCTTACAGGGGGGAAGCGACGAAGCTTTCTTT.

This clone appeared a single time. The genes are TRBV5-8 and TRBJ2-3, with 7 bases that match TRBD1. This CDR3 has 15 amino acids. From germline, CDR1 is SGHTS and CDR2 YDEGEE. The V and J ends lost 2 bases and 0 bases, in that order; junction bases with no gene match: 3. Here the CDR3 reads CASSLEGASTDTQYF. The CDR3, as DNA: TGTGCCAGCAGCTTAGAGGGGGCAAGCACAGATACGCAGTATTTT.

J is TRBJ1-2 and V is TRBV29-1, with 8 bases lining up with TRBD1. The germline V gene has CDR1 SQVTM and CDR2 ANQGSEA. With 8 bases clipped from V and 8 bases from J, the junction kept 13 bases outside the gene matches. The CDR3 is 13 amino acids. The CDR3, as DNA: TGCAGCACTTGGCTCGGGCAGGGGGCCGGCTACACCTTC. Translated: CSTWLGQGAGYTF.

This clone was counted a few times. The chain couples TRBV2 to TRBJ1-2; maybe TRBD1 (6 bases). CDR1 SNHLY and CDR2 FYNNEI come from the germline V gene. V lost 3 bases and J 6 bases, leaving 20 bases between the germline ends. This CDR3 contains 16 residues. CDR3 protein: CASSDRTEAYGHGYTF. DNA for the CDR3: TGTGCCAGCAGTGATAGGACAGAAGCGTACGGCCATGGCTACACCTTC.

The rearrangement links TRBV9 to TRBJ1-1, with D possibly TRBD1 on 6 matching bases. The CDR3 is 15 amino acids. V gave up 5 bases and J gave up 5 bases, with 19 bases separating them. In germline, CDR1 is SGDLS, CDR2 YYNGEE. CDR3 in amino acids: CASSRWGALGTEAFF. DNA for the CDR3: TGTGCCAGCAGTAGGTGGGGGGCGCTGGGGACTGAAGCTTTCTTT.

This sequence joins TRBV7-2 and TRBJ2-7, with D perhaps given as TRBD1 or TRBD2 (6 bases each). Per the germline V gene, CDR1 is SGHTA and CDR2 is FQGNSA. The V end was cut by 1 base, the J end by 3 bases, with 7 bases between. The CDR3 has 13 amino acids. CDR3 loop: CASSLEGGYEQYF. The CDR3 coding sequence is TGTGCCAGCAGCTTAGAGGGGGGCTACGAGCAGTACTTC. The variable domain in full, with the rest retrieved from reference TRBV7-2 and TRBJ2-7, is GAGVSQSPSNKVTEKGKDVELRCDPISGHTALYWYRQSLGQGLEFLIYFQGNSAPDKSGLPSDRFSAERTGGSVSTLTIQRTQQEDSAVYLCASSLEGGYEQYFGPGTRLTVT.

The chain links TRBV14 to TRBJ2-3; 9 bases fit TRBD2. Germline values: CDR1 SGHDN, CDR2 FVKESK. This CDR3 region has 16 residues. With 4 bases clipped from V and 4 bases from J, the junction kept 9 bases outside the gene matches. CDR3 in amino acids: CASSRPGSGGADTQYF. The CDR3, as DNA: TGTGCCAGCAGCCGCCCGGGTAGCGGGGGCGCAGATACGCAGTATTTT.

The chain combines TRBV5-4 with TRBJ1-1; 11 bases map to TRBD1. With 0 bases clipped from V and 6 bases from J, the junction kept 1 base outside the gene matches. The CDR3 has 14 residues. The germline V gene has CDR1 SGHNT and CDR2 YYREEE (reference sequence). CDR3 sequence: CASSLAGQGAEAFF. The CDR3 nucleotides are TGTGCCAGCAGCTTGGCGGGACAGGGGGCTGAAGCTTTCTTT. Looking up the rest from reference TRBV5-4 and TRBJ1-1 gives the full variable domain: ETGVTQSPTHLIKTRGQQVTLRCSSQSGHNTVSWYQQALGQGPQFIFQYYREEENGRGNFPPRFSGLQFPNYSSELNVNALELDDSALYLCASSLAGQGAEAFFGQGTRLTVV.

This rearrangement joins TRBV3-1 (or the pseudogene TRBV3-2) to TRBJ2-5, with a tentative D call TRBD2 (5 bases). There are 15 residues in the CDR3. Germline V gene data show CDR1 as LGHDT and CDR2 as YNNKEL (reference sequence). V gave up 0 bases and J gave up 2 bases, with 10 bases separating them. The CDR3 bases are TGTGCCAGCAGCCAAGAAGGGCGGGCTCAAGAGACCCAGTACTTC. This gives the protein CASSQEGRAQETQYF.